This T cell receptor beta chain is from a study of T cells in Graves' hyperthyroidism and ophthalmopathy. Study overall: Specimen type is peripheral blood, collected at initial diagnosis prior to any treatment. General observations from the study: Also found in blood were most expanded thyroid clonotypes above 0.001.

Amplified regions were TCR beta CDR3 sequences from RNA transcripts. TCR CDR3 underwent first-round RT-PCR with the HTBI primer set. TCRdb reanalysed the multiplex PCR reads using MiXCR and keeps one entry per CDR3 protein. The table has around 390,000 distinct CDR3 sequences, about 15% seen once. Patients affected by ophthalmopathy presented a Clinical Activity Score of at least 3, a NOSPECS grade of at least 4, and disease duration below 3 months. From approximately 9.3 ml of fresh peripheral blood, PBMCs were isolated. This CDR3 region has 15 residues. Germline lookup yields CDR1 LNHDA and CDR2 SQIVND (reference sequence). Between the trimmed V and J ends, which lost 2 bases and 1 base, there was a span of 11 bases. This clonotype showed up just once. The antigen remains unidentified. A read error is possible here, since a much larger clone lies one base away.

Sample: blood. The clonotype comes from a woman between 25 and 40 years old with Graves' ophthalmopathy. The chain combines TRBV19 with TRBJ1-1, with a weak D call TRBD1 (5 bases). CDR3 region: CASSITGAANTEAFF. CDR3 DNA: TGTGCCAGTAGTATAACCGGGGCAGCGAACACTGAAGCTTTCTTT. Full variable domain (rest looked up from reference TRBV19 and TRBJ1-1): DGGITQSPKYLFRKEGQNVTLSCEQNLNHDAMYWYRQDPGQGLRLIYYSQIVNDFQKGDIAEGYSVSREKKESFPLTVTSAQKNPTAFYLCASSITGAANTEAFFGQGTRLTVV.